This is a list of T cell receptor beta chains from one sample in a study of T-cell reconstitution after alpha-beta-depleted transplantation in children. In TCRdb, the PCR reads were re-called with MiXCR into one record per CDR3 protein. The table lists 380,000 or so distinct CDR3 sequences, about an eighth of them singletons. Material: PBMCs, obtained from the stem cell graft. These receptors originate from a human donor who donated a stem cell graft to a child with Fanconi anemia. Both conserved end residues are part of each CDR3. D genes are given only for firm matches. A clone size is listed for some rows: how often the clone was seen (once, few, many), or a class if it is expanded.

V gene	D gene	J gene	clone size	CDR3 protein	CDR3 DNA
TRBV28	TRBD1	TRBJ1-1	many	CASSLDRGLPRAFF	TGTGCCAGCAGTTTGGACAGGGGGTTGCCTAGGGCTTTCTTT
TRBV29-1	NA	TRBJ1-5	NA	CSVGEGVDQPQHF	TGCAGCGTTGGGGAGGGGGTGGATCAGCCCCAGCATTTT
TRBV6-2/TRBV6-3	NA	TRBJ2-7	many	CASSLPGSGYEQYF	TGTGCCAGCAGTCTACCCGGTAGTGGCTACGAGCAGTACTTC
TRBV5-8	NA	TRBJ1-4	NA	CASSLDVSTNEKLFF	TGTGCCAGCAGCTTGGACGTTTCAACTAATGAAAAACTGTTTTTT
TRBV20-1	TRBD2	TRBJ2-3	NA	CSAPRRGGNTDTQYF	TGCAGTGCTCCACGTCGGGGGGGGAACACAGATACGCAGTATTTT
TRBV29-1	TRBD1	TRBJ1-1	NA	CSVVWTGTFTEAFF	TGCAGCGTTGTCTGGACAGGCACTTTCACTGAAGCTTTCTTT
TRBV19	NA	TRBJ1-1	few	CASTPPSGSLNTEAFF	TGTGCCAGTACCCCCCCGTCAGGATCGTTGAACACTGAAGCTTTCTTT
TRBV6-1	NA	TRBJ1-5	NA	CASRETGSSQPQHF	TGTGCCAGCAGAGAAACAGGGAGTTCTCAGCCCCAGCATTTT
TRBV5-6	TRBD2	TRBJ2-2	NA	CASSLTSGAGELFF	TGTGCCAGCAGCTTAACTAGCGGGGCCGGGGAGCTGTTTTTT
TRBV4-3	NA	TRBJ1-1	NA	CASSQDQRDGAFF	TGCGCCAGCAGCCAAGATCAGAGGGACGGGGCTTTCTTT
TRBV27	NA	TRBJ2-1	few	CASSSGPSYEQFF	TGTGCCAGCAGTTCCGGACCGAGTTACGAGCAGTTCTTC
TRBV6-2/TRBV6-3	NA	TRBJ1-1	few	CAIRRGGPTEAFF	TGTGCCATCCGACGGGGGGGGCCCACTGAAGCTTTCTTT
TRBV18	NA	TRBJ2-2	NA	CASSPFQGIPRIFGELFF	TGTGCCAGCTCACCGTTCCAGGGAATCCCCCGAATTTTCGGGGAGCTGTTTTTT
TRBV20-1	NA	TRBJ1-4	NA	CSADGRNNEKLFF	TGCAGTGCTGATGGACGGAATAATGAAAAACTGTTTTTT
TRBV20-1	TRBD1	TRBJ1-5	NA	CSAGQGASNQPQHF	TGCAGTGCAGGACAGGGAGCCAGCAATCAGCCCCAGCATTTT
TRBV6-2/TRBV6-3	NA	TRBJ2-7	NA	CASSYSLWGGAFDEQYF	TGTGCCAGCAGTTACTCCCTTTGGGGGGGCGCCTTCGACGAGCAGTACTTC
TRBV6-6	NA	TRBJ1-1	few	CASKLHGTEAFF	TGTGCCAGCAAGCTCCATGGCACTGAAGCTTTCTTT
TRBV5-1	NA	TRBJ2-2	few	CASSYNTGTRELFF	TGCGCCAGCAGCTACAACACGGGGACCCGGGAGCTGTTTTTT
TRBV4-2	TRBD2	TRBJ2-3	NA	CASSQVSSGESTDTQYF	TGTGCCAGCAGCCAAGTCTCTAGCGGGGAGAGCACAGATACGCAGTATTTT
TRBV11-2	NA	TRBJ1-2	few	CASSLFRTYGYTF	TGTGCCAGCAGCTTATTCCGGACGTATGGCTACACCTTC
TRBV4-3	NA	TRBJ2-3	many	CASSQEWTALGTDTQYF	TGCGCCAGCAGCCAAGAATGGACGGCTCTAGGCACAGATACGCAGTATTTT
TRBV10-3	TRBD1	TRBJ1-2	few	CAIRGASGGDYGYTF	TGTGCCATCAGAGGAGCTTCAGGGGGCGACTATGGCTACACCTTC
TRBV20-1	NA	TRBJ2-1	NA	CSARGSDSGSYNEQFF	TGCAGTGCTAGAGGGTCTGATAGCGGCTCCTACAATGAGCAGTTCTTC
TRBV5-1	TRBD1	TRBJ1-4	many	CASSLEDREKLFF	TGCGCCAGCAGCTTGGAGGACAGGGAAAAACTGTTTTTT
TRBV10-3	NA	TRBJ1-5	few	CAISESPNQPQHF	TGTGCCATCAGTGAGTCGCCCAATCAGCCCCAGCATTTT
TRBV12-3/TRBV12-4	NA	TRBJ2-6	NA	CASRNTGANVLTF	TGTGCCAGCAGGAACACTGGGGCCAACGTCCTGACTTTC
TRBV7-8	TRBD2	TRBJ2-3	few	CASSLMTSGMDTQYF	TGTGCCAGCAGCTTAATGACTAGCGGGATGGATACGCAGTATTTT
TRBV7-2	NA	TRBJ2-3	few	CASSLTGDTQYF	TGTGCCAGCAGTTTAACGGGAGATACGCAGTATTTT
TRBV5-5	NA	TRBJ2-5	NA	CASSLGGALSQETQYF	TGTGCCAGCAGCCTGGGGGGGGCATTGTCCCAAGAGACCCAGTACTTC
TRBV6-4	TRBD1	TRBJ1-1	few	CASSEQPGTGRNVAFF	TGTGCCAGCAGCGAACAGCCGGGGACAGGGAGGAACGTTGCTTTCTTT
TRBV3-1	NA	TRBJ1-1	NA	CASSSGSGWMNTEAFF	TGTGCCAGCAGCAGCGGCTCAGGTTGGATGAACACTGAAGCTTTCTTT
TRBV7-8	NA	TRBJ1-2	NA	CASSLEGGTNYGYTF	TGTGCCAGCAGCTTAGAAGGGGGGACTAACTATGGCTACACCTTC
TRBV5-1	NA	TRBJ2-1	NA	CASSLVRGSSSYNEQFF	TGCGCCAGCAGCCTCGTACGAGGATCGAGCTCCTACAATGAGCAGTTCTTC
TRBV12-3/TRBV12-4	NA	TRBJ1-1	many	CASSPGPGTQNTEAFF	TGTGCCAGCAGTCCTGGGCCGGGGACCCAGAACACTGAAGCTTTCTTT
TRBV19	TRBD1	TRBJ2-5	NA	CASSVDRVETQYF	TGTGCCAGTAGTGTTGACAGGGTAGAGACCCAGTACTTC
TRBV4-3	NA	TRBJ2-3	many	CASSQGTHRDTDTQYF	TGCGCCAGCAGCCAAGGGACTCATAGGGACACAGATACGCAGTATTTT
TRBV10-2	TRBD1	TRBJ2-5	NA	CASREDRRETQYF	TGCGCCAGCCGCGAGGACAGGAGGGAGACCCAGTACTTC
TRBV28	NA	TRBJ1-5	NA	CASRSGTVNQPQHF	TGTGCCAGCAGAAGCGGGACGGTAAATCAGCCCCAGCATTTT
TRBV30	TRBD2	TRBJ2-1	many	CAWTRGDYNEQFF	TGTGCCTGGACGCGGGGGGACTACAATGAGCAGTTCTTC
TRBV7-9	TRBD1	TRBJ2-1	many	CASSLLDRVGEQFF	TGTGCCAGCAGCCTCCTGGACAGGGTGGGTGAGCAGTTCTTC
TRBV6-2/TRBV6-3	NA	TRBJ2-2	many	CASSLSDFTGELFF	TGTGCCAGCAGCCTCTCGGACTTCACCGGGGAGCTGTTTTTT
TRBV7-2	TRBD1	TRBJ2-1	few	CASSPGTGGQFF	TGTGCCAGCAGCCCCGGGACAGGGGGTCAGTTCTTC
TRBV20-1	NA	TRBJ2-1	NA	CSAPRTAYNEQFF	TGCAGTGCACCCCGGACAGCCTACAATGAGCAGTTCTTC
TRBV10-3	NA	TRBJ1-5	NA	CAISENGQPQHF	TGTGCCATCAGTGAGAATGGACAGCCCCAGCATTTT
TRBV7-6	NA	TRBJ1-6	NA	CASSLTDYNSPLHF	TGTGCCAGCAGCTTGACAGATTATAATTCACCCCTCCACTTT
TRBV5-1	NA	TRBJ1-1	few	CASSLFVDGLNTEAFF	TGCGCCAGCAGCTTGTTTGTCGACGGGCTGAACACTGAAGCTTTCTTT
TRBV30	NA	TRBJ1-2	NA	CAWSANYGYTF	TGTGCCTGGAGTGCGAACTATGGCTACACCTTC
TRBV9	NA	TRBJ2-1	NA	CASTGGPSYNEQFF	TGTGCCAGCACCGGGGGGCCCTCCTACAATGAGCAGTTCTTC
TRBV12-3/TRBV12-4	NA	TRBJ1-2	many	CASSFRPHYGYTF	TGTGCCAGCAGTTTCCGGCCGCACTATGGCTACACCTTC
TRBV13	NA	TRBJ1-1	few	CASSAYNGNTEAFF	TGTGCCAGCAGCGCCTACAACGGGAACACTGAAGCTTTCTTT
TRBV7-2	NA	TRBJ1-6	NA	CASSLQDVSPLHF	TGTGCCAGCAGCTTACAGGACGTATCACCCCTCCACTTT
TRBV14	NA	TRBJ1-4	NA	CASSPRTRSGEKLFF	TGTGCCAGCAGCCCTAGGACTCGCTCCGGTGAAAAACTGTTTTTT
TRBV5-6	NA	TRBJ1-1	NA	CASSLDIGRLANTEAFF	TGTGCCAGCAGCTTGGATATCGGACGGCTAGCGAACACTGAAGCTTTCTTT
TRBV7-8	NA	TRBJ2-1	NA	CASSPIHLGGNEQFF	TGTGCCAGCAGCCCGATCCACTTAGGTGGTAATGAGCAGTTCTTC
TRBV6-5	NA	TRBJ2-3	NA	CASSYSIWNTDTQYF	TGTGCCAGCAGTTACTCTATCTGGAACACAGATACGCAGTATTTT